This T cell receptor (beta chain) was observed in a study of response to subunit inactivated influenza vaccine. Study outcomes and limitations: That few new T cells are recruited by each seasonal influenza vaccination was the authors' suggestion.

CDR3 size: 15 residues. Trimming cost V 0 bases and J 7 bases, with 15 bases left between them. CDR1 and CDR2 from the germline V gene are MNHEY and SVGAGI. Comment on this clonotype: Its antigen is currently unknown.

TCRdb redid the calling of the RT-PCR reads with MiXCR, one entry per CDR3 protein. The data contain approximately 730,000 distinct CDR3 sequences, about 15% of them singletons. V is TRBV6-5 and J is TRBJ1-1; a possible D gene is TRBD1 (5 bases). The sample consisted of PBMCs from blood, taken approximately 15 days before vaccination. The TCR originated in a man aged 50-60 years who received an inactivated influenza vaccine. In DNA form, the CDR3 reads TGTGCCAGCAGTTACTCGACTCAGGGAAGGGGTGAAGCTTTCTTT. Encoded protein: CASSYSTQGRGEAFF.